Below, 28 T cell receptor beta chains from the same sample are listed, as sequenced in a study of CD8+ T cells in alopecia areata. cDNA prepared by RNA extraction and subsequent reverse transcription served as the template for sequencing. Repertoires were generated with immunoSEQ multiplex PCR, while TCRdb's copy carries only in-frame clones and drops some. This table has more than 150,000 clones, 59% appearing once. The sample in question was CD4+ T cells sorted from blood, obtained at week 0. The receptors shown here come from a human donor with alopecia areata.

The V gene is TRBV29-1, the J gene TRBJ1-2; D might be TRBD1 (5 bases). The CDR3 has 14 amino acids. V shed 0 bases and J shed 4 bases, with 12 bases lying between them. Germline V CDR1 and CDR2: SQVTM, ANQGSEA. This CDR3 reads CSVEDQTVGYGYTF. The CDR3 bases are TGCAGCGTTGAAGATCAGACAGTTGGCTATGGCTACACCTTC.

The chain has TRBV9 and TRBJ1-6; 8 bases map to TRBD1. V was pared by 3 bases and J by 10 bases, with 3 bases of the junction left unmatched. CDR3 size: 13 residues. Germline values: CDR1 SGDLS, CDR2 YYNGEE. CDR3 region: CASSATGVSPLHF. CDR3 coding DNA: TGTGCCAGCAGCGCGACAGGGGTGTCACCCCTCCACTTT.

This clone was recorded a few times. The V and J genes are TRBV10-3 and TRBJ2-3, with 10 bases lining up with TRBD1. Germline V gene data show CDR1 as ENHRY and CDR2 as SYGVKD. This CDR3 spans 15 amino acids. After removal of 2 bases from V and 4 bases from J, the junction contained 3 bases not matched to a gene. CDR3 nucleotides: TGTGCCATCAGTGAGCCCGACAGGGGGCCAGATACGCAGTATTTT. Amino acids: CAISEPDRGPDTQYF.

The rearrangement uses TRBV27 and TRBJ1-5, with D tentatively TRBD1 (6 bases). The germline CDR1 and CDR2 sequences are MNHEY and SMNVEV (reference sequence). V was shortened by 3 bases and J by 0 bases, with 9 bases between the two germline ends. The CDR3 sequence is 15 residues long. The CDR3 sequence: CASSFQGHSNQPQHF. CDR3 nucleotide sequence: TGTGCCAGCAGTTTTCAGGGACATAGCAATCAGCCCCAGCATTTT.

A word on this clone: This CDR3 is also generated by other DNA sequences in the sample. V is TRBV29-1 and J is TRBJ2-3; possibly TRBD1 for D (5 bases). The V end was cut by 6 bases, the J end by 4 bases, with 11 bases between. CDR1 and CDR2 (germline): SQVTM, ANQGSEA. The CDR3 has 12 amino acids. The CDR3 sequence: CSVEQGADTQYF. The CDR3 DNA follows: TGCAGCGTAGAGCAGGGTGCAGATACGCAGTATTTT.

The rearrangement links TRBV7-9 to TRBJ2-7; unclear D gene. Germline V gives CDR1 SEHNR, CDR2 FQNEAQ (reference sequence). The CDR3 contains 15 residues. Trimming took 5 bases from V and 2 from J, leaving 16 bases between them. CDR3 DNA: TGTGCCAGCAGCCCCAACACAACCCTGGCCTACGAGCAGTACTTC. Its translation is CASSPNTTLAYEQYF. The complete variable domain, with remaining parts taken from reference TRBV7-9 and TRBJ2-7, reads DTGVSQNPRHKITKRGQNVTFRCDPISEHNRLYWYRQTLGQGPEFLTYFQNEAQLEKSRLLSDRFSAERPKGSFSTLEIQRTEQGDSAMYLCASSPNTTLAYEQYFGPGTRLTVT.

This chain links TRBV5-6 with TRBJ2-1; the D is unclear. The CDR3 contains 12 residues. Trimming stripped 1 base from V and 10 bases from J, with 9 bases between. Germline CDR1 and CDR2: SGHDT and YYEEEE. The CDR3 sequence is CASSLNLREQFF. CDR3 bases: TGTGCCAGCAGCTTGAACCTGAGAGAGCAGTTCTTC.

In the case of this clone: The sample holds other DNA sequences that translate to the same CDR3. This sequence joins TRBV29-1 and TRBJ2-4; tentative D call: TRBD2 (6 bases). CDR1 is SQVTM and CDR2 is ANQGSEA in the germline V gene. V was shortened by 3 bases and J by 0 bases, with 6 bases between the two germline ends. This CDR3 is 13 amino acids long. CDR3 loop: CSVEGLAKNIQYF. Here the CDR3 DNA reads TGCAGCGTTGAGGGACTAGCCAAAAACATTCAGTACTTC.

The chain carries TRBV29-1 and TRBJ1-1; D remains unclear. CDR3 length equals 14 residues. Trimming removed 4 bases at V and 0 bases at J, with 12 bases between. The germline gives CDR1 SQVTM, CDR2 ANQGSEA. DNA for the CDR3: TGCAGCGTTGTGTTGGAGGGATTGAACACTGAAGCTTTCTTT. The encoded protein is CSVVLEGLNTEAFF.

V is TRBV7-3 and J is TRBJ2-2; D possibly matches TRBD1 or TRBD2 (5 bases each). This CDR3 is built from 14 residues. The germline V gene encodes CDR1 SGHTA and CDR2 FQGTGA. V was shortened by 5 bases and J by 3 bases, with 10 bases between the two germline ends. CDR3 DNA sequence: TGTGCCAGCAGCAGGGACGGACACACCGGGGAGCTGTTTTTT. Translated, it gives CASSRDGHTGELFF.

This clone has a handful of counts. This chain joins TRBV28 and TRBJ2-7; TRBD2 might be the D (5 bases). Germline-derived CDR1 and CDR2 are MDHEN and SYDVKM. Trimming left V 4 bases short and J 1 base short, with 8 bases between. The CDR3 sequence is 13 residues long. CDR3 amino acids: CASSSSGSYEQYF. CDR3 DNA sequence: TGTGCCAGCAGTTCCAGCGGATCCTACGAGCAGTACTTC.

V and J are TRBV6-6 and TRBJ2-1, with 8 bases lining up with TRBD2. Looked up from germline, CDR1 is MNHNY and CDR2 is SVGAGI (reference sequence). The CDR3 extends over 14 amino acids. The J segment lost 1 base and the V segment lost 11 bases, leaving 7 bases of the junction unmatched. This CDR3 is CASSRGESYNEQFF. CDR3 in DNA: TGTGCCTCCTCGCGGGGGGAATCCTACAATGAGCAGTTCTTC.

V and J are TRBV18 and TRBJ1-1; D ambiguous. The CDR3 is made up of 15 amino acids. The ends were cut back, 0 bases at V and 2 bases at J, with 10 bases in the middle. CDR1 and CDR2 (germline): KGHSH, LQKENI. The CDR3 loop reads CASSPPIGFNTEAFF. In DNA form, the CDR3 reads TGTGCCAGCTCACCACCGATTGGGTTCAACACTGAAGCTTTCTTT.

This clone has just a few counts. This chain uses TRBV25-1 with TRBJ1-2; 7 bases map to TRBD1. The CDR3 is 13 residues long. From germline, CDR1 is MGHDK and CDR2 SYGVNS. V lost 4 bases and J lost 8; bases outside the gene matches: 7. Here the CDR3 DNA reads TGTGCCAGCAGTGCAGCACAGGGGCTGGGCTACACCTTC. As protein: CASSAAQGLGYTF.

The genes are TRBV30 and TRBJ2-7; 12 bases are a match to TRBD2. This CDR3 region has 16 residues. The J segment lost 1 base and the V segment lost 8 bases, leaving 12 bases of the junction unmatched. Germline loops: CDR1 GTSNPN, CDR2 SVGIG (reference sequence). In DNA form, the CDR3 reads TGTGCCGCCGGGACTAGCGGGTTTGTTCGATCCTACGAGCAGTACTTC. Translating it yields CAAGTSGFVRSYEQYF.

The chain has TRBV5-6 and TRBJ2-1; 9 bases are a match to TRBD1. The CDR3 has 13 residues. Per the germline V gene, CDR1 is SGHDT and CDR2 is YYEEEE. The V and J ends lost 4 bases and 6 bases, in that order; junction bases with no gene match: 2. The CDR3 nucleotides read TGTGCCAGCAGCGGGGACAGGGCCAATGAGCAGTTCTTC. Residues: CASSGDRANEQFF.

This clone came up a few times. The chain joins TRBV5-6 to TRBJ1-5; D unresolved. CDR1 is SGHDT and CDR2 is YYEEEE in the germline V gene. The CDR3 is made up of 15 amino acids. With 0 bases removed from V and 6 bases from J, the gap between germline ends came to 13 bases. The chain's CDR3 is CASSLGIVGGQPQHF. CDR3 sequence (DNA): TGTGCCAGCAGCTTGGGAATCGTGGGTGGTCAGCCCCAGCATTTT.

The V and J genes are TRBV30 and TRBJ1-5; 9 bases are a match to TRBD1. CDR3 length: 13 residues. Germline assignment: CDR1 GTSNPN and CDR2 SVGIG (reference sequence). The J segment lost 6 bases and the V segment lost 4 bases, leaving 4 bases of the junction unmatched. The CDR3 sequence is CAWTGQGSQPQHF. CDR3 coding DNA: TGTGCCTGGACGGGACAGGGAAGTCAGCCCCAGCATTTT.

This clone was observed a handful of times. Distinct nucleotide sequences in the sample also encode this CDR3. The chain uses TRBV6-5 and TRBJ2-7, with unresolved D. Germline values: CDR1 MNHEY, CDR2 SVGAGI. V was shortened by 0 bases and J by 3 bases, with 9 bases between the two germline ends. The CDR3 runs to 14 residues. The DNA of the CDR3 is TGTGCCAGCAGTTACTCGGTTCAGGACTACGAGCAGTACTTC. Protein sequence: CASSYSVQDYEQYF.

The CDR3 region is CASSSMGGASYEQYF. The CDR3 coding sequence is TGTGCCAGCAGCTCCATGGGGGGGGCGTCCTACGAGCAGTACTTC. The rearrangement joins TRBV7-6 to TRBJ2-7, with D possibly matching TRBD2 (7 bases). This CDR3 is 15 amino acids long. Deletions cut 4 bases from V and 1 base from J, with 14 bases between. Germline V CDR1 and CDR2: SGHVS, FNYEAQ.

The CDR3 region has the DNA TGCAGCGCCGTCACAGGGGGAACTGAAGCTTTCTTT. Protein: CSAVTGGTEAFF. The chain is built from TRBV29-1 and TRBJ1-1; 8 nucleotides match TRBD1. This CDR3 comprises 12 residues. V lost 7 bases and J lost 5; bases outside the gene matches: 6. The germline V gene encodes CDR1 SQVTM and CDR2 ANQGSEA.

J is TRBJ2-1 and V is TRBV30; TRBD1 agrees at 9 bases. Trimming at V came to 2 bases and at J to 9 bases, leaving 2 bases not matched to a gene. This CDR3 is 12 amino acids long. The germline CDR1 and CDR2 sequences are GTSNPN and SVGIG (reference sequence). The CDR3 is CAWSTGGGEQFF. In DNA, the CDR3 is TGTGCCTGGAGTACAGGGGGCGGTGAGCAGTTCTTC.

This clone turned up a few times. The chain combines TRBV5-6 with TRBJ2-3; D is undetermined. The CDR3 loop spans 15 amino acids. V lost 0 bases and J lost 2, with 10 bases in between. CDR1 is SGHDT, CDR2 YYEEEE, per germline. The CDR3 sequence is CASSLDSFHTDTQYF. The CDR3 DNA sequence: TGTGCCAGCAGCTTGGACAGCTTTCACACAGATACGCAGTATTTT.

CDR3 DNA: TGCGCCAGCAGCGTAGAACAGGGTGCTGGGGCCAACGTCCTGACTTTC. As protein: CASSVEQGAGANVLTF. The chain joins TRBV5-1 to TRBJ2-6, with TRBD1 as a possible D gene (6 bases). CDR1 is SGHRS and CDR2 is YFSETQ in the germline V gene. This CDR3 is 16 amino acids long. V lost 4 bases to trimming and J lost 2 bases, with 13 bases between them. The full variable domain, its missing parts supplied by reference TRBV5-1 and TRBJ2-6, is KAGVTQTPRYLIKTRGQQVTLSCSPISGHRSVSWYQQTPGQGLQFLFEYFSETQRNKGNFPGRFSGRQFSNSRSEMNVSTLELGDSALYLCASSVEQGAGANVLTFGAGSRLTVL.

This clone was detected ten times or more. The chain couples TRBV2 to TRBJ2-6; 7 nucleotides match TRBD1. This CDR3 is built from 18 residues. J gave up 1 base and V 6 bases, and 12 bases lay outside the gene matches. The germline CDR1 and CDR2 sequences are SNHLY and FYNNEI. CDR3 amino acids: CASRVRQGLYSGANVLTF. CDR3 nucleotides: TGTGCCAGCAGAGTCCGACAGGGATTGTATTCTGGGGCCAACGTCCTGACTTTC.

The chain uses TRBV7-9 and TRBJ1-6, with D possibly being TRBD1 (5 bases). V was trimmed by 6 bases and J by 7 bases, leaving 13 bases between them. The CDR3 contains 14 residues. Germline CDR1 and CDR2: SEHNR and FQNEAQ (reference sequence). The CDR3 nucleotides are TGTGCCAGCAGAGACGAAAGGACAAATTCACCCCTCCACTTT. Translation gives CASRDERTNSPLHF.

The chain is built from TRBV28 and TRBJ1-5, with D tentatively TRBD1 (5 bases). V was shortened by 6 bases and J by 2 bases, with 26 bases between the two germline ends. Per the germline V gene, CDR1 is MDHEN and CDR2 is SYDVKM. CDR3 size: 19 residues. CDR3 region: CASSPPSRGANGGNQPQHF. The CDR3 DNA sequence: TGTGCCAGCAGCCCTCCTTCAAGGGGCGCAAATGGGGGCAATCAGCCCCAGCATTTT.

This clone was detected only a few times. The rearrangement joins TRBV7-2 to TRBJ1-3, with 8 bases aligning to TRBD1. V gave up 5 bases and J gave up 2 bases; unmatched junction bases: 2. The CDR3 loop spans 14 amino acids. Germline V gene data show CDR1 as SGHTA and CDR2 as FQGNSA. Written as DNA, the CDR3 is TGTGCCAGCAGCAAACAGGGGGCTGGAAACACCATATATTTT. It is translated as CASSKQGAGNTIYF.